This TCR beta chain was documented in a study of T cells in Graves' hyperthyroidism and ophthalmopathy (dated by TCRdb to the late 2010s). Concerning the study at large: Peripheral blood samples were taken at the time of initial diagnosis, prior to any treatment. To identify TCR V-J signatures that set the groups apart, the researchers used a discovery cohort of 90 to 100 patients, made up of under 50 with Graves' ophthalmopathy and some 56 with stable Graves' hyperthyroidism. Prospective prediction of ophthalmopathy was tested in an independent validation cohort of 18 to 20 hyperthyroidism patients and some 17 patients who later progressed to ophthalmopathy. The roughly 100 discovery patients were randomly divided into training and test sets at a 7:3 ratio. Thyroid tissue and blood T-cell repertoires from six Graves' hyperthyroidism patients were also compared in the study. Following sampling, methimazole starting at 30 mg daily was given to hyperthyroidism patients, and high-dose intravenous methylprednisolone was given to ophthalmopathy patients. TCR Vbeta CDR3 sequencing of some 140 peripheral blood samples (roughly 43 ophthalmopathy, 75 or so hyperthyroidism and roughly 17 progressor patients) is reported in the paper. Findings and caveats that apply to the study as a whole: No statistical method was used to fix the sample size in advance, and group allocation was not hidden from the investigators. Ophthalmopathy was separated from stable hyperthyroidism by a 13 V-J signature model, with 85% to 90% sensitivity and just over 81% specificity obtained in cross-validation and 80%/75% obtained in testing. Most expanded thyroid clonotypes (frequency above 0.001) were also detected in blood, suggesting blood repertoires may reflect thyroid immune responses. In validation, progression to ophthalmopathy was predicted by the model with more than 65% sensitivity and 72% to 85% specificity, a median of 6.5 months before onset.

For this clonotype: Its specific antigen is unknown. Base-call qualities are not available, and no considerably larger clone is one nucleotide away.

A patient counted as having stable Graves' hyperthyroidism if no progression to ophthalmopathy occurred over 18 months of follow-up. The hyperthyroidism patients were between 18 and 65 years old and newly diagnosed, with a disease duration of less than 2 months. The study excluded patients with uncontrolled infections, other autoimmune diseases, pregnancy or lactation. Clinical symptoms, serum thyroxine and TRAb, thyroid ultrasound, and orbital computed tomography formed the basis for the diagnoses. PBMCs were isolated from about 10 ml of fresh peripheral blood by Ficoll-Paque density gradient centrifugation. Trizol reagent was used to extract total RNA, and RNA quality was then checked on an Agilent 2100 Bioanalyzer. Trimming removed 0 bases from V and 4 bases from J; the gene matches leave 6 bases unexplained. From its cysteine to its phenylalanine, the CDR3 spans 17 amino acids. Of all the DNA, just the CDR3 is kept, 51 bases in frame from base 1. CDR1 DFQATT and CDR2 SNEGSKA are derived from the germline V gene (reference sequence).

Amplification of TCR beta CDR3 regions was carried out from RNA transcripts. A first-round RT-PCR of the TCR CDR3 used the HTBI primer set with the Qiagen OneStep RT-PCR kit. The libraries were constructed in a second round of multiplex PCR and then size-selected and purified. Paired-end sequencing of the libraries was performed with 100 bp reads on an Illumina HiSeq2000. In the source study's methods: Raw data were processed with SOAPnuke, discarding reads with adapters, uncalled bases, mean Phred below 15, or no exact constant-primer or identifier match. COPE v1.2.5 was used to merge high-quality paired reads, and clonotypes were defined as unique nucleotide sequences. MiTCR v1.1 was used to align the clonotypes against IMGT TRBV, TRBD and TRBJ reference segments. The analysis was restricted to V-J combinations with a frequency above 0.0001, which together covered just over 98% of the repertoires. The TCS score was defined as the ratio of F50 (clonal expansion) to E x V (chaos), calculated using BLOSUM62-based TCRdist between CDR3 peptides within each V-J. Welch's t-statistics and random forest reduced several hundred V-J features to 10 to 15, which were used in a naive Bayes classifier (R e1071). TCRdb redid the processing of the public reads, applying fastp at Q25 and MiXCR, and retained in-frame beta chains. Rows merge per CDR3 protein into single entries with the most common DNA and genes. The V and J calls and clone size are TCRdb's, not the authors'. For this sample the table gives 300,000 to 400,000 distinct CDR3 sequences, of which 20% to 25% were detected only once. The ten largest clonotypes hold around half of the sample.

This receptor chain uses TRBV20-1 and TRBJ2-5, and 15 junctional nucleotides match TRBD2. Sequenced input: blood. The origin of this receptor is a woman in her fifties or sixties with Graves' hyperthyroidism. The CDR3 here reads CSARDPRTSGGGETQYF. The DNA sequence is TGCAGTGCTAGAGATCCGAGGACTAGCGGGGGGGGAGAGACCCAGTACTTC.